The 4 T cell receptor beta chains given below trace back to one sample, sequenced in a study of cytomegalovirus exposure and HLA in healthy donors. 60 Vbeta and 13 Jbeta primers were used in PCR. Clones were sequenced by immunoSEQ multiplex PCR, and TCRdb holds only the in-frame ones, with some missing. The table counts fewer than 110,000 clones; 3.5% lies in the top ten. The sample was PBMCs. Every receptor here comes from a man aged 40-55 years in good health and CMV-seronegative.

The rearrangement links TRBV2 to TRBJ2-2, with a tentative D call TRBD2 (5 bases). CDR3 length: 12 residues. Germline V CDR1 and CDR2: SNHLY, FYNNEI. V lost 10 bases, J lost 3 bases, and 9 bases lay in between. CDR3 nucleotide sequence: TGTGCCACTACGCGGGACACCGGGGAGCTGTTTTTT. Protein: CATTRDTGELFF.

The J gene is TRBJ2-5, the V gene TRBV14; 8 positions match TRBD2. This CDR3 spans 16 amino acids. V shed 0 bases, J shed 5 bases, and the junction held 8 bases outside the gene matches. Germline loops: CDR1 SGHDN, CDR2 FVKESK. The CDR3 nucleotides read TGTGCCAGCAGCCAAGAAGGCGGGACTAGGGGGGAGACCCAGTACTTC. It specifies CASSQEGGTRGETQYF.

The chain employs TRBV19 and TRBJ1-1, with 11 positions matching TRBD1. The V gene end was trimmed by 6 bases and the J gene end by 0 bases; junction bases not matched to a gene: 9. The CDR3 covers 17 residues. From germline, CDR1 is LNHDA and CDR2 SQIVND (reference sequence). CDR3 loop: CASSRDGTGGMNTEAFF. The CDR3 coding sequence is TGTGCCAGTAGCAGAGACGGGACAGGGGGAATGAACACTGAAGCTTTCTTT.

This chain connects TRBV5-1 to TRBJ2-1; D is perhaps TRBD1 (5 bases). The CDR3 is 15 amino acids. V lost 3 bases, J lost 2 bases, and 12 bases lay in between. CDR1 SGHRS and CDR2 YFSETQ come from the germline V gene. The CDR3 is CASSSGITTYNEQFF. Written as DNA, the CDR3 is TGCGCCAGCAGCTCAGGGATTACAACCTACAATGAGCAGTTCTTC.